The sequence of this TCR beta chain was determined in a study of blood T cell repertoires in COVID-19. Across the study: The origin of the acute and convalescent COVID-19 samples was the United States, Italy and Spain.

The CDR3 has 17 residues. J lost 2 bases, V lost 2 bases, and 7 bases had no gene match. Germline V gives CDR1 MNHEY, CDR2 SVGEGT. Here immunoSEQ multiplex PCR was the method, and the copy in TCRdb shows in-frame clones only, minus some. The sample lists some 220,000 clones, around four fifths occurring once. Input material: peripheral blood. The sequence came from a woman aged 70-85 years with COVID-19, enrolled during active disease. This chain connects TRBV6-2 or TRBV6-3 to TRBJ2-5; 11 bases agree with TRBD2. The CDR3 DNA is TGTGCCAGCAGTTACGTGACACTAGCGGGAGCTCAAGAGACCCAGTACTTC. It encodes CASSYVTLAGAQETQYF.